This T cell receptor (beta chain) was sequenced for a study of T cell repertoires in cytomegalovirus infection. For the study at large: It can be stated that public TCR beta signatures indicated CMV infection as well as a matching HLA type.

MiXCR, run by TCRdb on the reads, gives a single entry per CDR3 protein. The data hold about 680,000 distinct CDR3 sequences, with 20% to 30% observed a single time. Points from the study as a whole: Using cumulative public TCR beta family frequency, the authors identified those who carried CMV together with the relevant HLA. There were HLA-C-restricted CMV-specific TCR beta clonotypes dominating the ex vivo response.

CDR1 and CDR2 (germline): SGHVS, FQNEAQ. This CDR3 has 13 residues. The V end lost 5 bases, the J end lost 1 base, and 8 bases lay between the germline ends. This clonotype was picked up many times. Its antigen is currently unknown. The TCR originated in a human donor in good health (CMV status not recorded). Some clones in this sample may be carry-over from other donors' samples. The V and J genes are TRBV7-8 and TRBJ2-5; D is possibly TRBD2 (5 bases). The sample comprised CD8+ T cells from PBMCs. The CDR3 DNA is TGTGCCAGCAGCACGGACTTCCAAGAGACCCAGTACTTC. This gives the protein CASSTDFQETQYF.